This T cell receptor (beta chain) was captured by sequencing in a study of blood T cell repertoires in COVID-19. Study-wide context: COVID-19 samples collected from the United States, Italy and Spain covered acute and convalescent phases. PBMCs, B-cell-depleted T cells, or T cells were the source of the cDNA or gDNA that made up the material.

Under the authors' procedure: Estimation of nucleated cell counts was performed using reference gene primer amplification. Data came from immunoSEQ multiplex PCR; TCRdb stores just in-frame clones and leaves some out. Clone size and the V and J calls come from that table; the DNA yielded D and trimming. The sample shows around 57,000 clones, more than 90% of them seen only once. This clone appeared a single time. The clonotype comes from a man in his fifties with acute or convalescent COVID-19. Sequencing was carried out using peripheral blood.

In nucleotides, the CDR3 is TGTGCCAGTAGTATGGGGACAGGGTTGACCTACGAGCAGTACTTC. Encoded protein: CASSMGTGLTYEQYF. V is TRBV19 and J is TRBJ2-7; TRBD1 matches 9 bases. V shed 3 bases and J 2 bases; nucleotides not matched to a gene: 5. The CDR3 totals 15 residues. Per the germline V gene, CDR1 is LNHDA and CDR2 is SQIVND (reference sequence).